This T cell receptor (beta chain) stems from a study of blood T cell repertoires in COVID-19. TCRdb keeps only in-frame clones here, not all; method: immunoSEQ multiplex PCR. Among under 200,000 clones listed, about 88% were seen once. This clone appeared a single time. Per germline, CDR1 ENHRY and CDR2 SYGVKD. Trimming took off 3 bases at V and 7 bases at J, with 10 bases between the two ends. This CDR3 has 13 amino acids. The sample taken for sequencing was peripheral blood. This sequence originates from a man between 60 and 75 years old with acute or convalescent COVID-19. V usage is TRBV10-3 and J usage is TRBJ1-5; no definite D call. In DNA, the CDR3 is TGTGCCATCAGTGAAGACATGGGCCAGCCCCAGCATTTT. It codes for CAISEDMGQPQHF.